This TCR beta chain was observed in a study of blood T cells in healthy people across ages. Study-level information: T cells yielded about one barcoded beta molecule per two cells through template switching. General observations from the study: Fewer expanded clones and more diversity marked long-lived versus aged donors.

The germline V gene encodes CDR1 SGHTA and CDR2 FQGNSA. The CDR3 covers 13 residues. The V end lost 4 bases, the J end lost 5 bases, and 9 bases lay between the germline ends. Primers used in a second PCR of roughly 6 to 12 cycles were a sample-barcoded 5' primer and a J-beta primer mix. MiXCR, applied by TCRdb to the 5' RACE reads, yields one record per CDR3 protein. The sample contains 1.5 million to 2 million distinct CDR3 sequences, 30% to 35% of which appear only once. Concerning this clonotype itself: Its antigen remains unknown.

The sequenced material came from blood. The chain uses TRBV7-2 and TRBJ1-5; D remains ambiguous. The origin of this receptor is a woman aged 25 to 39 in good health. As DNA, the CDR3 is TGTGCCAGCAGCTCGGGCTTTCATCAGCCCCAGCATTTT. Translating gives CASSSGFHQPQHF.